This section outlines one TCR beta chain sequence together with its context. Antigen specificity is unknown. The sample is drawn from a study of T cell responses to AZD1222 COVID-19 vaccine. This CDR3 region has 14 residues. CDR1 is MNHEY and CDR2 is SMNVEV in the germline V gene (reference sequence). V lost 5 bases, J lost 3 bases, and 13 bases lay in between. Whole-study findings and limits: Clonal diversity may have been underestimated, and the donors were mostly white British, with more females than males.

Here immunoSEQ multiplex PCR was the method, and the copy in TCRdb shows in-frame clones only, minus some. The repertoire includes about 100,000 clones, about 87% of them detected once, and 10% sits in the top ten. The rearrangement uses TRBV27 and TRBJ1-2; D unresolved. This TCR derives from an adult who received the AZD1222 COVID-19 vaccine. The sequences come from peripheral blood, collected 28 days after the second AZD1222 dose. The DNA for the CDR3 is TGTGCCAGCAGTCCCCAACAGAGATACTATGGCTACACCTTC. It yields the protein CASSPQQRYYGYTF.